Presented here are 13 T cell receptor beta chains from one specimen sequenced in a study of radiotherapy plus CTLA-4 blockade in lung cancer. Assay: immunoSEQ multiplex PCR; the TCRdb copy retains only in-frame clones and omits some. This table has tens of thousands of clones, about four fifths appearing once. The source material was peripheral blood, sampled from a patient treated with radiotherapy plus ipilimumab. The receptor set was obtained from a human donor with non-small cell lung cancer whose response to radiotherapy plus ipilimumab could not be evaluated.

This clone was seen just once. The V gene is TRBV7-3, the J gene TRBJ1-3, with no clear D. With 2 bases removed from V and 0 bases from J, the gap between germline ends came to 5 bases. The germline V gene encodes CDR1 SGHTA and CDR2 FQGTGA. The CDR3 consists of 14 residues. This CDR3 reads CASSLSISGNTIYF. The DNA for the CDR3 is TGTGCCAGCAGCTTATCAATCTCTGGAAACACCATATATTTT.

The gene calls are TRBV2 and TRBJ2-7, with 9 bases lining up with TRBD1. This CDR3 comprises 14 residues. From germline, CDR1 is SNHLY and CDR2 FYNNEI. V was pared by 7 bases and J by 4 bases, with 8 bases of the junction left unmatched. The CDR3, as DNA: TGTGCCAGCACCCAACAGGGGGCTTCATACGAGCAGTACTTC. Protein: CASTQQGASYEQYF.

This clone was seen only once. This sequence joins TRBV28 and TRBJ1-2; D might be TRBD1 (6 bases). The CDR3 is 13 residues long. The V and J ends lost 6 bases and 3 bases respectively, with 11 bases between them. Germline loops: CDR1 MDHEN, CDR2 SYDVKM. The CDR3 region is CASRPGQHYGYTF. CDR3 nucleotides: TGTGCCAGCAGGCCCGGACAGCACTATGGCTACACCTTC.

The V and J genes are TRBV15 and TRBJ2-3; 9 bases are shared with TRBD1. Germline loops: CDR1 LNHNV, CDR2 YYDKDF (reference sequence). The CDR3 covers 17 residues. Germline trimming cut 2 bases from V and 2 bases from J; bases unmatched to any gene: 8. CDR3 coding DNA: TGTGCCACCAGCAGACAAGGACAGGGGAAGGTCACAGATACGCAGTATTTT. Translated: CATSRQGQGKVTDTQYF.

This clone is a singleton in its sample. This chain links TRBV7-9 with TRBJ2-7; the match to TRBD1 covers 7 bases. There are 15 residues in the CDR3. Germline assignment: CDR1 SEHNR and CDR2 FQNEAQ (reference sequence). The V and J ends lost 7 bases and 3 bases, in that order; junction bases with no gene match: 12. This chain's CDR3 is CASTGGDRAFYEQYF. The CDR3 region has the DNA TGTGCCAGCACCGGAGGAGACAGGGCTTTCTACGAGCAGTACTTC.

The chain joins TRBV5-1 to TRBJ2-1, with D maybe TRBD2 (6 bases). Germline V gives CDR1 SGHRS, CDR2 YFSETQ. The V gene lost 7 bases and the J gene lost 0 bases, with 11 bases spanning the gap. This CDR3 contains 14 residues. This CDR3 reads CASGDGSSYNEQFF. The CDR3 region has the DNA TGCGCCAGCGGCGACGGGAGCTCCTACAATGAGCAGTTCTTC.

The CDR3 loop reads CASSLGQGKNYGYTF. In nucleotides, the CDR3 is TGTGCCAGCAGTTTAGGACAGGGTAAGAACTATGGCTACACCTTC. The rearrangement links TRBV28 to TRBJ1-2; 8 bases are shared with TRBD1. V was clipped by 2 bases and J by 2 bases; unmatched bases: 4. The CDR3 length is 15 residues. Germline V gene data show CDR1 as MDHEN and CDR2 as SYDVKM.

The rearrangement joins TRBV7-9 to TRBJ1-1; 7 bases agree with TRBD1. The CDR3 runs 15 residues. CDR1 is SEHNR, CDR2 FQNEAQ, per germline (reference sequence). With 4 bases clipped from V and 5 bases from J, the junction kept 10 bases outside the gene matches. CDR3 coding DNA: TGTGCCAGCAGCTCCTTCCCAGGGGGGTATACTGAAGCTTTCTTT. Its protein product is CASSSFPGGYTEAFF.

The chain links TRBV6-6 to TRBJ2-5; 12 bases line up with TRBD1. Trimming removed 4 bases from V and 7 bases from J; junction bases left unmatched: 10. In germline, CDR1 is MNHNY, CDR2 SVGAGI (reference sequence). This CDR3 is built from 16 residues. CDR3 nucleotides: TGTGCCAGCAGTTCCCGCGGGACAGGGGGCCTAGTGACCCAGTACTTC. This encodes CASSSRGTGGLVTQYF.

The chain carries TRBV4-1 and TRBJ2-1, with 8 bases that match TRBD2. V lost 4 bases and J lost 7; bases outside the gene matches: 9. The CDR3 has 15 amino acids. CDR1 is MGHRA, CDR2 YSYEKL, per germline. The CDR3 loop is CASSLVAGNGNEQFF. The CDR3 DNA sequence: TGCGCCAGCAGCCTAGTAGCGGGAAATGGGAATGAGCAGTTCTTC.

This chain links TRBV2 with TRBJ1-1; TRBD1 aligns across 8 bases. Germline V CDR1 and CDR2: SNHLY, FYNNEI. V gave up 6 bases and J gave up 0 bases; unmatched junction bases: 0. The CDR3 is 13 residues long. The CDR3 DNA reads TGTGCCAGCAGGGACAGGGTGAACACTGAAGCTTTCTTT. Amino acid sequence: CASRDRVNTEAFF.

V gene TRBV29-1 combines with J gene TRBJ2-3; 12 positions match TRBD2. The germline CDR1 and CDR2 sequences are SQVTM and ANQGSEA. This CDR3 region has 17 residues. The junction had 14 bases not matched to a gene; V was cut back by 3 bases and J by 7 bases. CDR3 in amino acids: CSVDDGASGRAVYTQYF. CDR3 nucleotides: TGCAGCGTTGACGATGGGGCTAGCGGGAGGGCCGTGTATACGCAGTATTTT.

As to this clone: The sample contains more than one DNA sequence encoding this CDR3. The chain couples TRBV7-2 to TRBJ2-7; D may be TRBD1 (6 bases). Germline CDR1 reads SGHTA; CDR2 reads FQGNSA. V shed 9 bases and J shed 2 bases, with 23 bases lying between them. The CDR3 extends over 16 amino acids. CDR3 sequence reads: CASSPGTPVGPYEQYF. The CDR3, as DNA: TGTGCCAGTAGCCCCGGGACACCGGTCGGACCCTACGAGCAGTACTTC. The whole variable domain, remainder taken from reference TRBV7-2 and TRBJ2-7, is GAGVSQSPSNKVTEKGKDVELRCDPISGHTALYWYRQSLGQGLEFLIYFQGNSAPDKSGLPSDRFSAERTGGSVSTLTIQRTQQEDSAVYLCASSPGTPVGPYEQYFGPGTRLTVT.